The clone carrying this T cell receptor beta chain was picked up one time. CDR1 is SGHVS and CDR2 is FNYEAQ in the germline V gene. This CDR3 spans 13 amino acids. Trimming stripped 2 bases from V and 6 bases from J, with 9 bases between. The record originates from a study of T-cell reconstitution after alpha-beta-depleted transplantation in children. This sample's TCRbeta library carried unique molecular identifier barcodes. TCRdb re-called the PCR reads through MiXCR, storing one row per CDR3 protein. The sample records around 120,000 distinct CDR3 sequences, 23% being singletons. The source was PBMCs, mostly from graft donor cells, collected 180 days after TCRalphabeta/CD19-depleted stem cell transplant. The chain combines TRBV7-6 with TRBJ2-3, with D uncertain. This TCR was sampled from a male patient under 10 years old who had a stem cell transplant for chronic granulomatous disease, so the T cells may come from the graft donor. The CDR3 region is CASSLRFQDTQYF. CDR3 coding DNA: TGTGCCAGCAGCTTAAGGTTCCAGGATACGCAGTATTTT. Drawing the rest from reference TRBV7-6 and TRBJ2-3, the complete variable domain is GAGVSQSPRYKVTKRGQDVALRCDPISGHVSLYWYRQALGQGPEFLTYFNYEAQQDKSGLPNDRFSAERPEGSISTLTIQRTEQRDSAMYRCASSLRFQDTQYFGPGTRLTVL.